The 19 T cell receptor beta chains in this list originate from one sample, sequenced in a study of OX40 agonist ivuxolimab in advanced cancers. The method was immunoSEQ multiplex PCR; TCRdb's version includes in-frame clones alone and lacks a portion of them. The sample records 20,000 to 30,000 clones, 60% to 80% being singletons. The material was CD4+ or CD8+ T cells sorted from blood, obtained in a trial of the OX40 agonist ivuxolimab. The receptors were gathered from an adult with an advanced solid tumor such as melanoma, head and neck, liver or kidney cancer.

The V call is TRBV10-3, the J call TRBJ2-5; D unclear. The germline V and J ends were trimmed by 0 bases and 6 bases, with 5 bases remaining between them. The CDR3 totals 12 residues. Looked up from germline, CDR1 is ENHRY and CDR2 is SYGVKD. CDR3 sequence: CAISESGKTQYF. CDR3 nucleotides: TGTGCCATCAGTGAGTCCGGCAAGACCCAGTACTTC.

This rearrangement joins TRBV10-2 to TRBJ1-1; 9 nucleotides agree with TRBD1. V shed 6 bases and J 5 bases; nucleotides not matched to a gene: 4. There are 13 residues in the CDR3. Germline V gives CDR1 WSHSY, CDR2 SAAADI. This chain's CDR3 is CASRTGGGTEAFF. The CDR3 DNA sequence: TGCGCCAGCAGGACAGGGGGAGGGACTGAAGCTTTCTTT.

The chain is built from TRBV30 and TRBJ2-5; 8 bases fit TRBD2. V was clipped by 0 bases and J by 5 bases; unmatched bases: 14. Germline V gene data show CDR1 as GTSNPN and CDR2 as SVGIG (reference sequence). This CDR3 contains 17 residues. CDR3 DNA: TGTGCCTGGAGTGTGAAAAGCGGGGGTCTAAAGGTGGAGACCCAGTACTTC. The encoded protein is CAWSVKSGGLKVETQYF.

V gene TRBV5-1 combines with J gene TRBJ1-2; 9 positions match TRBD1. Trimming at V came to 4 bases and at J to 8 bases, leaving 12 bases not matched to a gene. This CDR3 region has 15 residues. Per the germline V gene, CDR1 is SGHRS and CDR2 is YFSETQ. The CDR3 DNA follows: TGCGCCAGCAGCGTTGGGGACAGGGAATCTGGGGGCTACACCTTC. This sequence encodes CASSVGDRESGGYTF.

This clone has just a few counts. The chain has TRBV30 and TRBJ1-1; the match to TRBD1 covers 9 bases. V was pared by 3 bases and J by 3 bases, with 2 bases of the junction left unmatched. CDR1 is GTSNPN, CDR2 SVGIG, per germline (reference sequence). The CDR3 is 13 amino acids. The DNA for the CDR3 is TGTGCCTGGAGCACAGGGGGCTACACTGAAGCTTTCTTT. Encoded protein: CAWSTGGYTEAFF.

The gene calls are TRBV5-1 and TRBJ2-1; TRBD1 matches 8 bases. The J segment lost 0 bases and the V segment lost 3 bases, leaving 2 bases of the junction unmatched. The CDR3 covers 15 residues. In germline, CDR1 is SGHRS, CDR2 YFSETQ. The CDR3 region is CASSWDRSSYNEQFF. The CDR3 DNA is TGCGCCAGCAGCTGGGACAGGAGCTCCTACAATGAGCAGTTCTTC.

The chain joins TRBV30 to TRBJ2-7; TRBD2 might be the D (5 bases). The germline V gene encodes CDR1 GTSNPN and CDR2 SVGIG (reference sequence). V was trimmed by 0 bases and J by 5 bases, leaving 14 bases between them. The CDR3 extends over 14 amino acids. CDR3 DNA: TGTGCCTGGAGTGTAGAGGGTTTGATAGACGAGCAGTACTTC. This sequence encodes CAWSVEGLIDEQYF.

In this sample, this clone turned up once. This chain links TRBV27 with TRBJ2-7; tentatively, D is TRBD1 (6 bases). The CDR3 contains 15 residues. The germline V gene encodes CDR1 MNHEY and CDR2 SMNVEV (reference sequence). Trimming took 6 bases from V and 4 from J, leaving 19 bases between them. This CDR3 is CASRRPGQRIYEQYF. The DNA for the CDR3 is TGTGCCAGCAGACGCCCCGGACAGCGCATATACGAGCAGTACTTC.

CDR3 region: CASSSGTGETYGYTF. Written as DNA, the CDR3 is TGTGCCAGCAGCTCCGGGACAGGGGAGACCTATGGCTACACCTTC. The chain links TRBV7-9 to TRBJ1-2, with 10 bases lining up with TRBD1. The V gene's germline CDR1 is SEHNR and CDR2 FQNEAQ (reference sequence). This CDR3 is 15 amino acids long. After removal of 4 bases from V and 4 bases from J, the junction contained 6 bases not matched to a gene.

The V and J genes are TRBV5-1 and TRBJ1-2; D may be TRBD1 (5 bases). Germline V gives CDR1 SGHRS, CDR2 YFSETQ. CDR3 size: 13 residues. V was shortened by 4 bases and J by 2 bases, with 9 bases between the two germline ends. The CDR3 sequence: CASSVDTNYGYTF. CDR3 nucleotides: TGCGCCAGCAGCGTGGACACAAACTATGGCTACACCTTC.

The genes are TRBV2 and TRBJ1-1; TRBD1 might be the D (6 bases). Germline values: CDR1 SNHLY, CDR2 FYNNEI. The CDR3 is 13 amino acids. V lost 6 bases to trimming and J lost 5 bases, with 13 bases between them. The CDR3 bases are TGTGCCAGCAGAGGGGGGCGGGGTACTGAAGCTTTCTTT. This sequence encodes CASRGGRGTEAFF.

CDR3 coding DNA: TGTGCCAGCAGTTTATCAGGTTTTGGGAATCAGCCCCAGCATTTT. Translating gives CASSLSGFGNQPQHF. The rearrangement uses TRBV28 and TRBJ1-5; no reliable D call. The CDR3 is made up of 15 amino acids. The germline V gene encodes CDR1 MDHEN and CDR2 SYDVKM. Trimming stripped 1 base from V and 4 bases from J, with 11 bases between.

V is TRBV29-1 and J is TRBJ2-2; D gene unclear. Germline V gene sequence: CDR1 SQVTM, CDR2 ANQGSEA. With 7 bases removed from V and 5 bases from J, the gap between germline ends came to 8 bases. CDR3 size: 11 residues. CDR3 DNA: TGCAGCGCTCACAATACCGGGGAGCTGTTTTTT. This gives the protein CSAHNTGELFF.

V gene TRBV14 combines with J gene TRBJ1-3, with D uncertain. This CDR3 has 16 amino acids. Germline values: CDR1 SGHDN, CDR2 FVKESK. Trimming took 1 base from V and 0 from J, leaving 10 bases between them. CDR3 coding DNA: TGTGCCAGCAGCCAAGGCAGCGGCCTCTCTGGAAACACCATATATTTT. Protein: CASSQGSGLSGNTIYF.

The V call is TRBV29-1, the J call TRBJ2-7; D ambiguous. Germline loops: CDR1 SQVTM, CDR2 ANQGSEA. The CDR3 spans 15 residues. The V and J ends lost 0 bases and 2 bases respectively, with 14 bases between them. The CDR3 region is CSVEDRAGPAYEQYF. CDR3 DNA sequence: TGCAGCGTTGAAGATCGGGCAGGACCAGCCTACGAGCAGTACTTC.

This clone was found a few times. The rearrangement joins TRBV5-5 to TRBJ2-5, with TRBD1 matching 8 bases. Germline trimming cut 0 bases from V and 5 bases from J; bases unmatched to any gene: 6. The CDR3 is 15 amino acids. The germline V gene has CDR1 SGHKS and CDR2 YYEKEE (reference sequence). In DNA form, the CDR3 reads TGTGCCAGCAGCTTGGAACAGGGGGTGTGGGAGACCCAGTACTTC. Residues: CASSLEQGVWETQYF.

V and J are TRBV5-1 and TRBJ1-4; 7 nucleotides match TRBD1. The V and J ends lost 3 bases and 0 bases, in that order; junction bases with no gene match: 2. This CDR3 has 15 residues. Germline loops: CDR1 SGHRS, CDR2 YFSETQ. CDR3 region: CASSSTGTTNEKLFF. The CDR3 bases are TGCGCCAGCAGCTCGACAGGGACAACTAATGAAAAACTGTTTTTT.

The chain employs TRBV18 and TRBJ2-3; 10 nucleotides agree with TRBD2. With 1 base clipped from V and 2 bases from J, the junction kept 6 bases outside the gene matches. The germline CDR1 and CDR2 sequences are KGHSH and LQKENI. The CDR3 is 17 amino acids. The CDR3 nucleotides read TGTGCCAGCTCACCACGTGGAGCGGGGGGGGACACAGATACGCAGTATTTT. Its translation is CASSPRGAGGDTDTQYF.

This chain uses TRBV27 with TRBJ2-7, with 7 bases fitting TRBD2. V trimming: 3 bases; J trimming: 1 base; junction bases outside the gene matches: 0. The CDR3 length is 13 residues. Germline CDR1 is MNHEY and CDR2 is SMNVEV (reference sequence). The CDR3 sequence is CASSFGGSYEQYF. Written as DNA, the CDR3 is TGTGCCAGCAGTTTCGGGGGGTCCTACGAGCAGTACTTC.